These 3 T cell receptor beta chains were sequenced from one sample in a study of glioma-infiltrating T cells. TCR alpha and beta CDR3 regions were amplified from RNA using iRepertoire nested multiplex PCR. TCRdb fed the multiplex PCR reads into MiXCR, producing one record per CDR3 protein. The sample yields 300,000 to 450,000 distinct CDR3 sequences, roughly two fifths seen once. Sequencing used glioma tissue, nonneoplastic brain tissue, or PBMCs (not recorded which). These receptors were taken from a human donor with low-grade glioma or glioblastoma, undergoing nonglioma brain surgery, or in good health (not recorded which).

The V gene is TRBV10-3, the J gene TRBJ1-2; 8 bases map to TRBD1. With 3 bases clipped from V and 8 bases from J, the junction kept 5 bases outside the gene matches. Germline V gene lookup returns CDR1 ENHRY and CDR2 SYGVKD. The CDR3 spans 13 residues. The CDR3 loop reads CAISDQGAGGYTF. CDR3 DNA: TGTGCCATCAGTGATCAGGGGGCGGGCGGCTACACCTTC.

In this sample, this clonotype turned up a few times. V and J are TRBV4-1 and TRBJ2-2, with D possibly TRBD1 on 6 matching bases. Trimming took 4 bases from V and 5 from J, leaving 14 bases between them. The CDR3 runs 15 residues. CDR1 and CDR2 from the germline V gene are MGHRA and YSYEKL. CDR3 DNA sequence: TGCGCCAGCAGCCCCGGGACACTCCTTACCGGGGAGCTGTTTTTT. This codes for CASSPGTLLTGELFF.

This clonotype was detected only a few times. CDR3 sequence: CASSLVLRATETQYF. The CDR3 nucleotides read TGTGCCAGCAGCTTAGTCCTCAGGGCCACAGAGACCCAGTACTTC. The chain has TRBV7-2 and TRBJ2-5; tentative D call: TRBD1 (5 bases). With 1 base removed from V and 4 bases from J, the gap between germline ends came to 13 bases. The CDR3 covers 15 residues. Germline V gene data show CDR1 as SGHTA and CDR2 as FQGNSA. Filled out from reference TRBV7-2 and TRBJ2-5, the complete variable domain reads GAGVSQSPSNKVTEKGKDVELRCDPISGHTALYWYRQSLGQGLEFLIYFQGNSAPDKSGLPSDRFSAERTGGSVSTLTIQRTQQEDSAVYLCASSLVLRATETQYFGPGTRLLVL.